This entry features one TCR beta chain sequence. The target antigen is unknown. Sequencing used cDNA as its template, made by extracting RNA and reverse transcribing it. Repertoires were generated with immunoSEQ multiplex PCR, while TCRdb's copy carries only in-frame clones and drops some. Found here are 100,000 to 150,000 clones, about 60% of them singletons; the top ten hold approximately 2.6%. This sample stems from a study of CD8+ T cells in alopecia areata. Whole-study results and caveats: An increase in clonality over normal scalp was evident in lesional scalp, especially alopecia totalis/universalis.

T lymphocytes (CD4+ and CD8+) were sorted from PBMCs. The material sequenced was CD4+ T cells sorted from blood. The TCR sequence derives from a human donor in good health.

In DNA form, the CDR3 reads TGTGCCAGCAGTGTCGGGGCCGGGACAGCCTTGAACACTGAAGCTTTCTTT. It encodes CASSVGAGTALNTEAFF. The chain carries TRBV6-1 and TRBJ1-1; 7 bases line up with TRBD1. V dropped 4 bases and J dropped 0; count of bases not matched to a gene: 11. Germline V CDR1 and CDR2: MNHNS, SASEGT. The CDR3 runs to 17 residues.